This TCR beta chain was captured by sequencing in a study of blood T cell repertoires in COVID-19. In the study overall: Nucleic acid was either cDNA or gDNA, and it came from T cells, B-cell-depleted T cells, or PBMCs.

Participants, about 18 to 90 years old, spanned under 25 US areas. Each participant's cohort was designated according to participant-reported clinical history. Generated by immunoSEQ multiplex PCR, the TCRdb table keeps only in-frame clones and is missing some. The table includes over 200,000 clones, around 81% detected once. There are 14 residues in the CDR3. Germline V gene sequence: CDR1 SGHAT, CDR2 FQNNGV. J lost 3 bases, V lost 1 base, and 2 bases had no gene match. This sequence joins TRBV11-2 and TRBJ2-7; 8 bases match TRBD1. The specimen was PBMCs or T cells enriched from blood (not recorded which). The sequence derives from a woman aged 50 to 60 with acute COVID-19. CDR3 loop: CASSLVGTGYEQYF. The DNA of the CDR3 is TGTGCCAGCAGCTTAGTGGGGACAGGCTACGAGCAGTACTTC.